This T cell receptor (beta chain) was retrieved from a study of neoadjuvant nivolumab and ipilimumab in lung cancer. Only in-frame clones appear in the TCRdb table, and some are missing; sequencing was by immunoSEQ multiplex PCR. The table lists approximately 15,000 clones, around two thirds of them singletons, with approximately 25% in the top ten. Germline V gene lookup returns CDR1 KGHSH and CDR2 LQKENI. After removal of 6 bases from V and 9 bases from J, the junction contained 10 bases not matched to a gene. The CDR3 totals 14 residues. The receptor's source is an adult with non-small cell lung cancer. Sequences were derived from peripheral blood, sampled after neoadjuvant nivolumab, alone or with ipilimumab, at or shortly before surgery. V is TRBV18 and J is TRBJ2-7; 11 bases map to TRBD1. The CDR3 is CASSTGTGGSGQYF. The CDR3 DNA is TGTGCCAGCTCTACGGGGACAGGGGGTTCGGGGCAGTACTTC.